This is a list of T cell receptor beta chains from one sample in a study of T cells in tuberculosis. Profiling relied on immunoSEQ multiplex PCR, and the TCRdb table lists in-frame clones only, not all of them. The sample includes fewer than 11,000 clones, roughly 93% of them seen just once. Sequencing was performed on PBMCs. Receptors were obtained from an adult with tuberculosis. The CDR3 runs from the conserved cysteine through the conserved F or W. A D gene is named only where the DNA matches it firmly.

d_call v_call cdr3_aa
- TRBV9 CASSEAGSYNEQFF
- TRBV6-1 CASAETWDQETQYF
- TRBV9 CASSVERGTEAFF
- TRBV19 CASSSSGGNTIYF
TRBD1 TRBV25-1 CASSRTGATEAFF
- TRBV4-1 CASSAYTDEQFF
- TRBV30 CAQGHISGANVLTF
TRBD2 TRBV4-2 CASSQDALAGGREQYF
TRBD2 TRBV7-9 CASRTTSGPSSYEQYF
TRBD2 TRBV6-5 CASTPGRGEQYF
TRBD1 TRBV7-9 CASSFPGQGRTEAFF
TRBD2 TRBV5-1 CASSLTSGGAPTDTQYF
- TRBV6-5 CASSYQTGSYTEAFF
- TRBV11-2 CASSYSGKVNTEAFF
TRBD1 TRBV7-2 CASSRDRGGQPQHF
- TRBV5-8 CASSLRLIRTDTQYF
- TRBV6-5 CASSWRGGELFF
- TRBV10-1 CASSESNTPDTQYF
TRBD1 TRBV10-3 CASKGQGAYEQYF
- TRBV30 CAWSTGHPNYGYTF
- TRBV5-1 CASSLEGPTGPEAFF
TRBD2 TRBV9 CASSVGLAGPYTDTQYF
TRBD2 TRBV19 CASSTRLAGKDEQYF
TRBD1 TRBV7-9 CASSFPGGSYNEQFF
TRBD2 TRBV7-2 CASSPILLAGAMDF
TRBD1 TRBV7-6 CASSLRQGNSPLHF
TRBD2 TRBV7-2 CASSSGIAGVNTQYF
TRBD1 TRBV5-7 CASRPDRGGNQPQHF
- TRBV5-5 CASSLEGLGSYGYTF
TRBD1 TRBV27 CASSLGQGKDEQYF
- TRBV6-5 CASTNSMGYTF
TRBD2 TRBV14 CASSQGTSGRDTQYF
- TRBV5-1 CASSLGGNTGELFF
- TRBV5-1 CASSFSLTGDTQYF
- TRBV6-5 CASSYSRGNGELFF
- TRBV5-6 CASSLGGASTDTQYF
- TRBV10-3 CAISEALGTRGEQYF
- TRBV19 CASRSSGSSGYTF
- TRBV27 CASSLLGEGDTQYF
- TRBV6-6 CASSYSIDSQHF
- TRBV6-1 CASSGGRAVGNQPQHF
TRBD1 TRBV25-1 CASSERTGGNTGELFF
- TRBV30 CAWSVLTQGQKLFF
TRBD1 TRBV2 CASSDTGVTEAFF
TRBD2 TRBV5-4 CASSLNTGGSYEQYF
- TRBV9 CASSPSASDPEKQYF
- TRBV5-6 CASSPTGRYEQYF
- TRBV30 CAWSHTTGEQYF
- TRBV7-3 CASSPNGGTQYF
- TRBV6-5 CASSRGQTGNTIYF
- TRBV11-3 CASSSTPGTEAFF